This TCR beta chain originates from a study of T cells in Graves' hyperthyroidism and ophthalmopathy. The TCR beta CDR3 regions underwent amplification using RNA transcripts as the source. The primer set for the first-round RT-PCR of the TCR CDR3 was HTBI. TCRdb re-called the multiplex PCR reads through MiXCR, storing one row per CDR3 protein. The sample includes about 360,000 distinct CDR3 sequences, approximately 25% of them seen just once. V was cut by 7 bases and J by 0 bases, with 6 bases left in between. Germline-derived CDR1 and CDR2 are MDHEN and SYDVKM. The CDR3 runs 12 residues. Sequencing input: blood. This chain uses TRBV28 with TRBJ1-2; D not resolved. This TCR derives from a man aged 50 to 60 with Graves' hyperthyroidism. In DNA, the CDR3 is TGTGCCAGCAAGTACGCTAACTATGGCTACACCTTC. Residues: CASKYANYGYTF.